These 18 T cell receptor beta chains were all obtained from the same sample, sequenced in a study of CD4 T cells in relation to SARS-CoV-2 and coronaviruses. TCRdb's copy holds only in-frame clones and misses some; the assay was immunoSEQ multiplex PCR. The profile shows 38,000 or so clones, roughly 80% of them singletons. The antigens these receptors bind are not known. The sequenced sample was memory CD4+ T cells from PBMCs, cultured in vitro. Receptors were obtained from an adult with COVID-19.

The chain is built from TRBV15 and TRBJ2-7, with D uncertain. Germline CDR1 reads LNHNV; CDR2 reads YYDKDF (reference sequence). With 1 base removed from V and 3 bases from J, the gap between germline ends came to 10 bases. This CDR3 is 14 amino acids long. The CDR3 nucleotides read TGTGCCACCAGCAGAGCCATCAAGGACTACGAGCAGTACTTC. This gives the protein CATSRAIKDYEQYF.

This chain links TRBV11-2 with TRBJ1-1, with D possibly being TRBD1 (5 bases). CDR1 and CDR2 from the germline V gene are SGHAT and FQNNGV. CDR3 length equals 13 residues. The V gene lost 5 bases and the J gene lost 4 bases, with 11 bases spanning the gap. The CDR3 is CASSPAGGTEAFF. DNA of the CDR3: TGTGCCAGCAGCCCCGCCGGGGGCACTGAAGCTTTCTTT.

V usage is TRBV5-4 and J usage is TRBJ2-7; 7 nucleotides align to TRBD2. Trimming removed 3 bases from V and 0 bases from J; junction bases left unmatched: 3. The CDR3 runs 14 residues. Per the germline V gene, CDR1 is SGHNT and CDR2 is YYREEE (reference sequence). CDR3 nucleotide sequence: TGTGCCAGCAGCTCTAGCGGTTACTCCTACGAGCAGTACTTC. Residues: CASSSSGYSYEQYF.

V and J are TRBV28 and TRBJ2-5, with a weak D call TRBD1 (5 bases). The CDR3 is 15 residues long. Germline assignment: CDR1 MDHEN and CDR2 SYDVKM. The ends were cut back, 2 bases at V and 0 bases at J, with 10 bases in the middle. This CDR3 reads CASSLLTGNQETQYF. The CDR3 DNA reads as TGTGCCAGCAGTTTACTTACAGGAAACCAAGAGACCCAGTACTTC.

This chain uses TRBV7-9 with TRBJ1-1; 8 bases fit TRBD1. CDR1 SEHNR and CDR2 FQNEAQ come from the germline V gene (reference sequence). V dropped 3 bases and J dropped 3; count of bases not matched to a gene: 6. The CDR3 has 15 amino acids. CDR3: CASSFPDRGDTEAFF. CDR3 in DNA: TGTGCCAGCAGCTTCCCCGACAGGGGCGACACTGAAGCTTTCTTT.

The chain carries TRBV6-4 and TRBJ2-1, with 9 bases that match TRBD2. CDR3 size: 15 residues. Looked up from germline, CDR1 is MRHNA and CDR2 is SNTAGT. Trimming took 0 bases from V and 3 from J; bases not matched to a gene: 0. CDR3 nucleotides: TGTGCCAGCAGTGACTCTAGCGGGAGCTACAATGAGCAGTTCTTC. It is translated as CASSDSSGSYNEQFF.

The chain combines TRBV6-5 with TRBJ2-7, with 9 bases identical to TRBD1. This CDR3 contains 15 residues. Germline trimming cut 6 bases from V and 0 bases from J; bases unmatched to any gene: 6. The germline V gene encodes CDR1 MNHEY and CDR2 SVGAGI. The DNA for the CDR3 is TGTGCCAGCAGAGCGGGACAGGGTTTCTCCTACGAGCAGTACTTC. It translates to CASRAGQGFSYEQYF.

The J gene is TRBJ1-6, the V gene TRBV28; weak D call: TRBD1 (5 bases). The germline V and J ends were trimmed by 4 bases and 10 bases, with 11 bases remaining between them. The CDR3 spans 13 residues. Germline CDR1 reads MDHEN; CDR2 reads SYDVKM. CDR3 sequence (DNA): TGTGCCAGCAGTTATGAGGGGTGGTCACCCCTCCACTTT. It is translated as CASSYEGWSPLHF. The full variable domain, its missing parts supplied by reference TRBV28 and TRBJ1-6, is DVKVTQSSRYLVKRTGEKVFLECVQDMDHENMFWYRQDPGLGLRLIYFSYDVKMKEKGDIPEGYSVSREKKERFSLILESASTNQTSMYLCASSYEGWSPLHFGNGTRLTVT.

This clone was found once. The CDR3 loop is CASSEVSTGGRQPQHF. The CDR3 DNA follows: TGTGCCAGCAGTGAAGTTTCAACAGGGGGTAGGCAGCCCCAGCATTTT. The gene calls are TRBV6-1 and TRBJ1-5; 8 bases fit TRBD1. Germline CDR1 MNHNS, CDR2 SASEGT. The CDR3 length is 16 residues. V lost 1 base, J lost 7 bases, and 9 bases stayed unmatched.

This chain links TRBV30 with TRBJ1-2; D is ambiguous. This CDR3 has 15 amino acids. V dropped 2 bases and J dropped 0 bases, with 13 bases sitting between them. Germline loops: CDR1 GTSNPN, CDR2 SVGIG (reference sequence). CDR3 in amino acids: CAWSPRLEANYGYTF. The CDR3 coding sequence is TGTGCCTGGAGTCCCCGACTCGAAGCTAACTATGGCTACACCTTC.

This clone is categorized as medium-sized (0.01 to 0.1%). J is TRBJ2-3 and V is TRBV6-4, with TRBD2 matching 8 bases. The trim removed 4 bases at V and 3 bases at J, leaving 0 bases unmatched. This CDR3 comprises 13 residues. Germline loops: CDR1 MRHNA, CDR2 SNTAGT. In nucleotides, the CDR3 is TGTGCCAGCAGTGCTAGCGGGACAGATACGCAGTATTTT. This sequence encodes CASSASGTDTQYF.

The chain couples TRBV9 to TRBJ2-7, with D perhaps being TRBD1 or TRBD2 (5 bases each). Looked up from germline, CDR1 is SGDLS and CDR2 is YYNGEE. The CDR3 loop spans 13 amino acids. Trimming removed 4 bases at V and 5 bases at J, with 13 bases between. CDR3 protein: CASSPRGWDEQYF. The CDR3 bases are TGTGCCAGCAGCCCGAGGGGTTGGGACGAGCAGTACTTC.

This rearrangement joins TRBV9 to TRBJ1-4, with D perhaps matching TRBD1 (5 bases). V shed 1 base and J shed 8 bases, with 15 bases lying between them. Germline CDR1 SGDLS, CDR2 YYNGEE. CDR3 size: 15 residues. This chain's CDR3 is CASSVTGTLGEKLFF. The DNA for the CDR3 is TGTGCCAGCAGCGTAACCGGGACTTTAGGCGAAAAACTGTTTTTT.

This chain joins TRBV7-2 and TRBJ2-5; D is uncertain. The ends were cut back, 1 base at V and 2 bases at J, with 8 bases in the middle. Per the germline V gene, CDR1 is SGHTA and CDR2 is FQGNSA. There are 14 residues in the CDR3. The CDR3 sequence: CASSLGHGQETQYF. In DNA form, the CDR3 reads TGTGCCAGCAGCTTAGGGCACGGGCAAGAGACCCAGTACTTC.

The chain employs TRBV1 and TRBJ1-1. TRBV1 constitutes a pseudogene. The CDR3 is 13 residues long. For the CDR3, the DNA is TGCACCAGCAGCCAAGAACGGAACACTGAAGCTTTCTTT. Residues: CTSSQERNTEAFF.

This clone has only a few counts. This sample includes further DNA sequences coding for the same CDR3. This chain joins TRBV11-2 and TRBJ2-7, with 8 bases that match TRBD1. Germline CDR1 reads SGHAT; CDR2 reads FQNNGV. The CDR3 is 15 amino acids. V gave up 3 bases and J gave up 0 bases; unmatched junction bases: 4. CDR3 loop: CASSLGTGLSYEQYF. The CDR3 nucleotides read TGTGCCAGCAGCTTGGGGACAGGCCTCTCCTACGAGCAGTACTTC. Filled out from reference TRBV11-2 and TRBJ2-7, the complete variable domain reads EAGVAQSPRYKIIEKRQSVAFWCNPISGHATLYWYQQILGQGPKLLIQFQNNGVVDDSQLPKDRFSAERLKGVDSTLKIQPAKLEDSAVYLCASSLGTGLSYEQYFGPGTRLTVT.

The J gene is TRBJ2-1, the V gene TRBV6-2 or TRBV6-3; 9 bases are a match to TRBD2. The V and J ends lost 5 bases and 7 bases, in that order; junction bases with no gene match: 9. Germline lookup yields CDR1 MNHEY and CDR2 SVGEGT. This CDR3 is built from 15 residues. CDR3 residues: CASSPLAGVGNEQFF. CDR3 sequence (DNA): TGTGCCAGCAGTCCCTTAGCGGGAGTCGGGAATGAGCAGTTCTTC.

The CDR3 DNA is TGTGCCAGTACTACCCGGACAGAAAGTAATCAGCCCCAGCATTTT. Its translation: CASTTRTESNQPQHF. The chain couples TRBV19 to TRBJ1-5, with a weak D call TRBD1 (6 bases). Looked up from germline, CDR1 is LNHDA and CDR2 is SQIVND (reference sequence). The CDR3 runs to 15 residues. V was trimmed by 7 bases and J by 4 bases, leaving 17 bases between them.